This T cell receptor (beta chain) was identified during a study of blood T cells in healthy people across ages. This clonotype was counted between two and nine times. The authors ran a second PCR of about 7 to 12 cycles using a sample-barcoded 5' primer and a J-beta primer mix. Each CDR3 protein is one row after TCRdb ran MiXCR on the 5' RACE reads. In the table there are hundreds of thousands of distinct CDR3 sequences, approximately 48% of which are singletons. This CDR3 is built from 16 residues. Trimming at V came to 5 bases and at J to 0 bases, leaving 5 bases not matched to a gene. Germline values: CDR1 MNHNS, CDR2 SASEGT.

Sequences were obtained from blood. This sequence originates from a man aged 60-69 years in good health. V and J are TRBV6-1 and TRBJ1-2, with 11 bases fitting TRBD1. The CDR3 nucleotides are TGTGCCAGCAGTCGGGACAGGGGGTCGACTAACTATGGCTACACCTTC. As protein: CASSRDRGSTNYGYTF.